This T cell receptor beta chain was sequenced during a study of blood T cell repertoires in COVID-19. Study overall: PBMCs, B-cell-depleted T cells, or T cells were the source of the cDNA or gDNA that made up the material.

Participants came from about two dozen US areas, aged roughly 18 to 89 years. Cohort 3 donors counted as recovered after two negative PCRs, clearance, or resolved symptoms. In the authors' workflow: Quantification of nucleated cells was approximated via reference gene primer amplification. Produced via immunoSEQ multiplex PCR; TCRdb's table is partial and in-frame only. The V and J calls and clone size are taken from that table; D and trimming were inferred from the DNA. The table has approximately 400,000 clones, 88% seen once. There are 17 residues in the CDR3. Germline lookup yields CDR1 SGHTA and CDR2 FQGTGA. Unmatched junction bases numbered 12, after V lost 1 base and J lost 8 bases. This clone was picked up one time.

The sample comprised PBMCs or T cells enriched from blood (not recorded which). V and J are TRBV7-3 and TRBJ2-1; 9 bases fit TRBD2. The receptor comes from a woman between 18 and 29 years old who had recovered from COVID-19. In nucleotides, the CDR3 is TGTGCCAGCAGCTTAAAACGCAGCGGGGGGTTTCCGGATGAGCAGTTCTTC. Translated: CASSLKRSGGFPDEQFF.